One TCR beta chain is described in this entry. The assay was immunoSEQ multiplex PCR, and TCRdb's table has in-frame clones only and misses some. Of some 190,000 clones listed, around nine tenths are singletons. The CDR3 sequence is 15 residues long. V lost 4 bases and J lost 4; bases outside the gene matches: 9. Germline CDR1 reads LGHNA; CDR2 reads YNFKEQ. The data derive from a study of Ad26.COV2.S vaccination and SARS-CoV-2 variants. The receptor was derived from a human donor who had recovered from COVID-19. Sequencing used peripheral blood, obtained after recovery from COVID-19. V gene TRBV4-2 combines with J gene TRBJ2-7; 8 nucleotides agree with TRBD2. DNA for the CDR3: TGTGCCAGCAGCCCTCCGGGACTAGTCGCGTACGAGCAGTACTTC. Its translation: CASSPPGLVAYEQYF.